Sequencing of this T cell receptor beta chain was carried out in a study of cytomegalovirus exposure and HLA in healthy donors. PCR involved 60 Vbeta and 13 Jbeta primers. The repertoire was sequenced with immunoSEQ multiplex PCR; TCRdb's copy has only in-frame clones and lacks some. Seen here are about 160,000 clones, around 77% observed once, and the top ten hold 3.5% to 4.5%. The CDR3 runs to 17 residues. V was shortened by 2 bases and J by 0 bases, with 12 bases between the two germline ends. Germline loops: CDR1 SGHRS, CDR2 YFSETQ. This receptor was obtained from a man under 40 in good health and CMV-seropositive. V gene TRBV5-1 combines with J gene TRBJ1-6; TRBD1 might be the D (6 bases). Sequences were obtained from PBMCs. Here the CDR3 DNA reads TGCGCCAGCAGCTTTGGACAGACGAGCTCCTATAATTCACCCCTCCACTTT. Protein product: CASSFGQTSSYNSPLHF.